The clone carrying this T cell receptor beta chain was observed many times. Its antigen is undetermined. The data are from a study of identical twins. Study results and caveats: In drawing conclusions, the study used cross-sectional statistical analysis and did not follow the same donors. Modeled out-of-frame TCR alpha sharing in monozygotic twins fell below observed levels.

TCRdb reprocessed the 5' RACE reads via MiXCR and lists one record per CDR3 protein. The table has a few hundred thousand distinct CDR3 sequences, roughly 13% seen once. The same sample was also studied in work on yellow fever vaccine responses in identical twins.

The TCR sequence derives from a woman aged 18-29 years in good health. The sample taken for sequencing was CD4+ T cells sorted from blood.

In DNA, the CDR3 is TGCAGTGCTACGACAGATTCCAACACCATATATTTT. Translating it yields CSATTDSNTIYF. The V call is TRBV20-1, the J call TRBJ1-3; a possible D gene is TRBD1 (5 bases). CDR3 length equals 12 residues. Germline assignment: CDR1 DFQATT and CDR2 SNEGSKA (reference sequence). The V gene lost 4 bases and the J gene lost 7 bases, with 11 bases spanning the gap.